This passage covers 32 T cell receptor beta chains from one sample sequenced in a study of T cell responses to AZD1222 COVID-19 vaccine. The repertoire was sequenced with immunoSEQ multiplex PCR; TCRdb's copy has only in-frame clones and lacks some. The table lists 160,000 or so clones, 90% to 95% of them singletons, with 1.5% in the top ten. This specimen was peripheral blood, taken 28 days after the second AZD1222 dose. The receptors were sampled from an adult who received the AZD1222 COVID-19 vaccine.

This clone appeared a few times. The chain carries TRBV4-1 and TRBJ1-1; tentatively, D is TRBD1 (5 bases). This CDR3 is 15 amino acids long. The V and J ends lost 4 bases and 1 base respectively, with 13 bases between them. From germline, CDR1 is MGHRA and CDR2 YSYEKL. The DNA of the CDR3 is TGCGCCAGCAGCCGGGGCATAAGTGGGAACACTGAAGCTTTCTTT. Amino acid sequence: CASSRGISGNTEAFF.

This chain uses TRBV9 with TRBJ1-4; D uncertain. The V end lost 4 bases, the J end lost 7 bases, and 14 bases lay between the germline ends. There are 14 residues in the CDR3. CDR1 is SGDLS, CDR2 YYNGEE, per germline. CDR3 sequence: CASSPSGVVEKLFF. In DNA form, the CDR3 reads TGTGCCAGCAGCCCCTCTGGGGTCGTTGAAAAACTGTTTTTT.

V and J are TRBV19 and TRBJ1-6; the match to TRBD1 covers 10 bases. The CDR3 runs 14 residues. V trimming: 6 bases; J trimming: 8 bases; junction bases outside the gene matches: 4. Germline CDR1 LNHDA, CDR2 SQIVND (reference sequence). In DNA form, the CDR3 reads TGTGCCAGTAGCACCGGGACAGGGGATTCACCCCTCCACTTT. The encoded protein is CASSTGTGDSPLHF.

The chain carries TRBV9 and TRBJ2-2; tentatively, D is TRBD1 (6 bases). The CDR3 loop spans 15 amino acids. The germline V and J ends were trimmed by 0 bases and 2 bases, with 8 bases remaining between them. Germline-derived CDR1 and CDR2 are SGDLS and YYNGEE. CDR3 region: CASSVVDSNTGELFF. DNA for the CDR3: TGTGCCAGCAGCGTAGTGGACAGCAACACCGGGGAGCTGTTTTTT.

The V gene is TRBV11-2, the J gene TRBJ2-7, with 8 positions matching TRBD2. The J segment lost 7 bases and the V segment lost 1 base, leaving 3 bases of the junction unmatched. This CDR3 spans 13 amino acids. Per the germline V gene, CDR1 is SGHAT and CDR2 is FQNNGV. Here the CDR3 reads CASSLAAGEEQYF. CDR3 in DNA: TGTGCCAGCAGCTTAGCAGCGGGGGAAGAGCAGTACTTC.

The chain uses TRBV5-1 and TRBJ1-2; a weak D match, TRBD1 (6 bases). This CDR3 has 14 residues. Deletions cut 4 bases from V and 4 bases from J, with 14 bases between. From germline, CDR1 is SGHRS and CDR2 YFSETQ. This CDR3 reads CASSRETGRYGYTF. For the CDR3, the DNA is TGCGCCAGCAGCCGTGAGACAGGCCGCTATGGCTACACCTTC.

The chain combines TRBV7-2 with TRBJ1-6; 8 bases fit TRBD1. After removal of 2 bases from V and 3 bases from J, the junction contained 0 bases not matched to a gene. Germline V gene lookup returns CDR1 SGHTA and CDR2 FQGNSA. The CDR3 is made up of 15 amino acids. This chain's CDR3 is CASSLTGGYNSPLHF. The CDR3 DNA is TGTGCCAGCAGCTTAACAGGGGGCTATAATTCACCCCTCCACTTT.

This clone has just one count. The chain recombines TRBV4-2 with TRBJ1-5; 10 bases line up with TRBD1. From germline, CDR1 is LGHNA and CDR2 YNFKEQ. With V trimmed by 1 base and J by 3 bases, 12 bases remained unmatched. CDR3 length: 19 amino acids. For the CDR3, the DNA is TGTGCCAGCAGCCAAGCCGGGACAGGGGCCGAAATCCCCAATCAGCCCCAGCATTTT. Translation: CASSQAGTGAEIPNQPQHF.

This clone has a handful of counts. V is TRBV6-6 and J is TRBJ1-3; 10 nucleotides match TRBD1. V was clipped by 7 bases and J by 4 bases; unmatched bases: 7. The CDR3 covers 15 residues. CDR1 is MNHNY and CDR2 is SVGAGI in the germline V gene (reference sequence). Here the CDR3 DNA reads TGTGCCAGCAACCCGACAGGGGGCGAAGGAAACACCATATATTTT. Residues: CASNPTGGEGNTIYF.

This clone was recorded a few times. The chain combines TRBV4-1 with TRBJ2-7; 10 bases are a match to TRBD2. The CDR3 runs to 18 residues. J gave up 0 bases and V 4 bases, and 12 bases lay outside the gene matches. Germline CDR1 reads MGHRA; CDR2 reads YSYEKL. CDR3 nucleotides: TGCGCCAGCAGCCCGTGGGGTGCTAGCGGGGGCGACTCCTACGAGCAGTACTTC. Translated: CASSPWGASGGDSYEQYF.

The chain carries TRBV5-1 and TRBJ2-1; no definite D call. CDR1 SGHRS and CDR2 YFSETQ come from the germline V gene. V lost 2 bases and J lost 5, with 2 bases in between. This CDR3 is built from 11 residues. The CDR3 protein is CASSLNNEQFF. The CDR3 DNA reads TGCGCCAGCAGCTTAAACAATGAGCAGTTCTTC.

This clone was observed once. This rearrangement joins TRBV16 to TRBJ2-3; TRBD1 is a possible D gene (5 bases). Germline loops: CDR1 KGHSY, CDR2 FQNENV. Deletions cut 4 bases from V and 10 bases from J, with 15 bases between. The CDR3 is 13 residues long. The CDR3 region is CASSPYGKGSQYF. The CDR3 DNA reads TGTGCCAGCAGCCCGTATGGAAAGGGGTCGCAGTATTTT.

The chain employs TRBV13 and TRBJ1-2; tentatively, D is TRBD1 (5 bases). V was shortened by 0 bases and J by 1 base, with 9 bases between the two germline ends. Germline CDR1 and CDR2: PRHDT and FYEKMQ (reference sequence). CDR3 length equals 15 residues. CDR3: CASSLGRQGNYGYTF. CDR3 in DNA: TGTGCCAGCAGCTTAGGCCGTCAGGGTAACTATGGCTACACCTTC. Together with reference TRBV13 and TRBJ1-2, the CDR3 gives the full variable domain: AAGVIQSPRHLIKEKRETATLKCYPIPRHDTVYWYQQGPGQDPQFLISFYEKMQSDKGSIPDRFSAQQFSDYHSELNMSSLELGDSALYFCASSLGRQGNYGYTFGSGTRLTVV.

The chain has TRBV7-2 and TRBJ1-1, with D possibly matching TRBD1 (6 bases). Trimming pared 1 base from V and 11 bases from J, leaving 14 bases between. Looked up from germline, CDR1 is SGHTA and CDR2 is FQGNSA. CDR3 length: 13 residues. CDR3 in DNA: TGTGCCAGCAGCTTAGGGGGGCTGACGGAGGCTTTCTTT. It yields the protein CASSLGGLTEAFF.

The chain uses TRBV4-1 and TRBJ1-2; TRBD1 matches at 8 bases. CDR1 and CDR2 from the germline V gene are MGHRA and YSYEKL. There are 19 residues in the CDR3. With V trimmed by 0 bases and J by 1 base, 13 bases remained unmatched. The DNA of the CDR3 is TGCGCCAGCAGCCAAGACCCCTCCGACAGGGGACGCGGTAACTATGGCTACACCTTC. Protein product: CASSQDPSDRGRGNYGYTF.

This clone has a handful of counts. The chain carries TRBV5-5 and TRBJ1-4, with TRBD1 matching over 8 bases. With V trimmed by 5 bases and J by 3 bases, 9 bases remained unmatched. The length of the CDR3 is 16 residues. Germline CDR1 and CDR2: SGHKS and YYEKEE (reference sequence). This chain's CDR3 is CASSPQGALANEKLFF. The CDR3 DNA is TGTGCCAGCAGTCCCCAGGGGGCTCTGGCTAATGAAAAACTGTTTTTT.

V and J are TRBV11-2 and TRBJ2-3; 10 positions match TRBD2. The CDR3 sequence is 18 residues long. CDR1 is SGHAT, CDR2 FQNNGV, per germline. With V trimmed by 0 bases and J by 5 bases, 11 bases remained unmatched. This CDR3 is CASSLEPYSGRAQDTQYF. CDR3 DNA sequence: TGTGCCAGCAGCTTAGAACCGTACAGCGGGAGGGCACAAGATACGCAGTATTTT.

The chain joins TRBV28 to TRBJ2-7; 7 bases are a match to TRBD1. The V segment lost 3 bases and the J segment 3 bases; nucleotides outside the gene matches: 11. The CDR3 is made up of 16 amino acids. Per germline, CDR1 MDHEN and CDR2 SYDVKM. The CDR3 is CASSFPLRDRGYEQYF. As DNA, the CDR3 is TGTGCCAGCAGTTTTCCACTCCGGGACAGAGGCTACGAGCAGTACTTC.

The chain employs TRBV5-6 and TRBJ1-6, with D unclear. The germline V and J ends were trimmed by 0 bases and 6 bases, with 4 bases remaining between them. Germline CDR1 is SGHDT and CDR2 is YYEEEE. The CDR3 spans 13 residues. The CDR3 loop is CASSLASNSPLHF. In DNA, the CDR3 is TGTGCCAGCAGCTTGGCCAGTAATTCACCCCTCCACTTT.

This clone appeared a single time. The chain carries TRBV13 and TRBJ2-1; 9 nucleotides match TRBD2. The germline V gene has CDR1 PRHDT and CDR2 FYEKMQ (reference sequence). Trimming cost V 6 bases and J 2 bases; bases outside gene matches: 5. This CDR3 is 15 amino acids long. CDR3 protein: CASRLSGRPYNEQFF. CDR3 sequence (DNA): TGTGCCAGCAGACTAAGCGGGAGGCCCTACAATGAGCAGTTCTTC.

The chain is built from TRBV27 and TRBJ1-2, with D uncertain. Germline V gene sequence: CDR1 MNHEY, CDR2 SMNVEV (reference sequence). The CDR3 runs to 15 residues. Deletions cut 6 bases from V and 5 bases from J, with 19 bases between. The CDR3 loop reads CASRTGIRNLYGYTF. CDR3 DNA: TGTGCCAGCAGGACCGGGATCCGCAACCTATATGGCTACACCTTC.

The CDR3 sequence: CASSLLLAGGPSWEQYF. The CDR3 DNA follows: TGTGCCAGCAGCTTGTTGTTAGCGGGAGGGCCCTCATGGGAGCAGTACTTC. The V and J genes are TRBV5-4 and TRBJ2-7; 11 bases line up with TRBD2. The CDR3 has 17 amino acids. V dropped 1 base and J dropped 7; count of bases not matched to a gene: 13. Germline CDR1 reads SGHNT; CDR2 reads YYREEE (reference sequence).

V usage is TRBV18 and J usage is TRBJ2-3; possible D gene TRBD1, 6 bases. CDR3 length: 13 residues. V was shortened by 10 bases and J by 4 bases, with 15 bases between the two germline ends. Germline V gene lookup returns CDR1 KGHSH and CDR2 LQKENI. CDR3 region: CATSTYRADTQYF. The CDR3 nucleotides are TGTGCCACCTCTACGTACAGGGCAGATACGCAGTATTTT.

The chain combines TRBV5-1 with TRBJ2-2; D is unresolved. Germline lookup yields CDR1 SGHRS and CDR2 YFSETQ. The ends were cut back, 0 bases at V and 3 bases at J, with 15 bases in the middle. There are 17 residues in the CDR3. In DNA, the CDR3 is TGCGCCAGCAGCTTGGGTCAAGGTTTCGGGTACACCGGGGAGCTGTTTTTT. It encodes CASSLGQGFGYTGELFF.

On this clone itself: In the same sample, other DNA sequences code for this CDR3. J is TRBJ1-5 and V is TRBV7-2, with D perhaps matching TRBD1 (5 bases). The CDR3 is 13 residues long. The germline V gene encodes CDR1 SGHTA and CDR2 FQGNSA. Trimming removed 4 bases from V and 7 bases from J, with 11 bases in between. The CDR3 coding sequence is TGTGCCAGCAGCTACCGGGGGGACCAGCCCCAGCATTTT. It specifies CASSYRGDQPQHF.

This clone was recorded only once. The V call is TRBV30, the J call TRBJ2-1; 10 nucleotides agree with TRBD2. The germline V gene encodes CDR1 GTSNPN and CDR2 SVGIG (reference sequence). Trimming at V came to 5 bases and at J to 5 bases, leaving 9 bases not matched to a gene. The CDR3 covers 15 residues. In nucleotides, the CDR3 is TGTGCCTGGGATCCTAGCGGGGGTAATCACAATGAGCAGTTCTTC. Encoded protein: CAWDPSGGNHNEQFF.

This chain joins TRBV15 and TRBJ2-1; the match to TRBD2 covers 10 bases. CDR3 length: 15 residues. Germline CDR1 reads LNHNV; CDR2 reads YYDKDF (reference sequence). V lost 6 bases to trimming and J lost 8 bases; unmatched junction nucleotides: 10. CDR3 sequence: CATSMLAGDGDEQFF. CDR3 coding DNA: TGTGCCACCAGTATGCTAGCGGGAGATGGGGATGAGCAGTTCTTC.

The CDR3 DNA follows: TGTGCCAGCAGCGCACCGTCGGGGCCCCAAGCCTACGAGCAGTACTTC. This codes for CASSAPSGPQAYEQYF. V usage is TRBV7-9 and J usage is TRBJ2-7, with D perhaps given as TRBD1 or TRBD2 (5 bases each). V was cut by 5 bases and J by 2 bases, with 19 bases left in between. Germline loops: CDR1 SEHNR, CDR2 FQNEAQ (reference sequence). This CDR3 contains 16 residues.

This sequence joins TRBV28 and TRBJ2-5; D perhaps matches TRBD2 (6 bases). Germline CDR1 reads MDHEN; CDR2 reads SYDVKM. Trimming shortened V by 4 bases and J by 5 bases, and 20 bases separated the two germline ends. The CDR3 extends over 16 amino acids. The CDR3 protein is CASSSLGLPGWETQYF. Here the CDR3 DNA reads TGTGCCAGCAGTTCCCTGGGACTCCCAGGGTGGGAGACCCAGTACTTC.

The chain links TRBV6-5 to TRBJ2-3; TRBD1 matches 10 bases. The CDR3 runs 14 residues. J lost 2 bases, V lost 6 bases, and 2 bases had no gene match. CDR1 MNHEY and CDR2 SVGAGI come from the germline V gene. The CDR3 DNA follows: TGTGCCAGCAGGGACAGGGGGAACACAGATACGCAGTATTTT. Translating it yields CASRDRGNTDTQYF.

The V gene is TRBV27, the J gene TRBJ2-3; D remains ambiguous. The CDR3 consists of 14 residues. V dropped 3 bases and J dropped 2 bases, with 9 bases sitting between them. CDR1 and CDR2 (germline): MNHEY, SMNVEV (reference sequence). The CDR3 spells CASSLEFDTDTQYF. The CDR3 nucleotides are TGTGCCAGCAGTTTGGAGTTCGACACAGATACGCAGTATTTT.

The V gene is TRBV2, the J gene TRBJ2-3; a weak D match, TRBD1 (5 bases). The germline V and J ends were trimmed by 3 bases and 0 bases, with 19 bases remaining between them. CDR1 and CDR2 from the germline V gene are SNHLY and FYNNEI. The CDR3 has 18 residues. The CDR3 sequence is CASSEVGAGIFSTDTQYF. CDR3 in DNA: TGTGCCAGCAGTGAGGTCGGCGCAGGGATCTTCAGCACAGATACGCAGTATTTT.